Below, 6 T cell receptor beta chains from the same sample are listed, as sequenced in a study of T cells after yellow fever vaccination. Using its own MiXCR run on the 5' RACE reads, TCRdb lists one record per CDR3 protein. The top ten hold just under 20% of the sample, which has about 320,000 distinct CDR3 sequences, approximately 4.3% seen once. The sample here was PBMCs, taken 15 days after the yellow fever booster vaccination. All receptors come from a man between 18 and 35 years old who received the YFV17D yellow fever vaccine.

In its sample, this clonotype was seen a few times. The chain recombines TRBV9 with TRBJ2-1; D call uncertain. The CDR3 covers 10 residues. Deletions cut 3 bases from V and 10 bases from J, with 5 bases between. Germline-derived CDR1 and CDR2 are SGDLS and YYNGEE. The DNA for the CDR3 is TGTGCCAGCAGCGGGCAGGAGCAGTTCTTC. The encoded protein is CASSGQEQFF.

This clonotype was counted at least ten times. V and J are TRBV10-1 and TRBJ2-3; 8 bases match TRBD1. The CDR3 is made up of 15 amino acids. Per the germline V gene, CDR1 is WNHNN and CDR2 is SYGVQD (reference sequence). The V segment lost 3 bases and the J segment 1 base; nucleotides outside the gene matches: 3. The CDR3 bases are TGCGCCAGCAGTGATCGGACAGGGCGCACAGATACGCAGTATTTT. It encodes CASSDRTGRTDTQYF.

The chain carries TRBV5-1 and TRBJ1-5; 11 positions agree with TRBD1. The CDR3 consists of 15 residues. Germline CDR1 reads SGHRS; CDR2 reads YFSETQ. V trimming: 4 bases; J trimming: 6 bases; junction bases outside the gene matches: 6. Here the CDR3 reads CASSPGQGAGQPQHF. The CDR3 DNA is TGCGCCAGCAGCCCCGGACAGGGGGCGGGTCAGCCCCAGCATTTT.

This clonotype occurred many times. The rearrangement uses TRBV5-1 and TRBJ1-2, with a weak D call TRBD1 (5 bases). Germline V gives CDR1 SGHRS, CDR2 YFSETQ. The CDR3 covers 15 residues. Between the trimmed V and J ends, which lost 0 bases and 1 base, there was a span of 10 bases. CDR3 DNA: TGCGCCAGCAGCTTGGACAGGCCCAGTAACTATGGCTACACCTTC. It is translated as CASSLDRPSNYGYTF. Combining the CDR3 with reference TRBV5-1 and TRBJ1-2 gives the whole variable domain KAGVTQTPRYLIKTRGQQVTLSCSPISGHRSVSWYQQTPGQGLQFLFEYFSETQRNKGNFPGRFSGRQFSNSRSEMNVSTLELGDSALYLCASSLDRPSNYGYTFGSGTRLTVV.

The chain recombines TRBV20-1 with TRBJ2-7; perhaps TRBD2 as D (5 bases). The length of the CDR3 is 14 residues. Deletions cut 4 bases from V and 2 bases from J, with 15 bases between. Germline V CDR1 and CDR2: DFQATT, SNEGSKA (reference sequence). The CDR3 loop reads CSAKERSHTYEQYV. The CDR3 DNA reads as TGCAGTGCTAAAGAGCGGAGTCACACCTACGAGCAGTACGTC.

This clonotype was seen ten or more times. The chain carries TRBV4-3 and TRBJ1-5; D is perhaps TRBD1 (5 bases). The germline gives CDR1 LGHNA, CDR2 YSLEER. The CDR3 length is 15 residues. Trimming left V 4 bases short and J 3 bases short, with 13 bases between. The CDR3 loop reads CASSPQGHPNQPQHF. CDR3 bases: TGCGCCAGCAGCCCGCAGGGCCACCCCAATCAGCCCCAGCATTTT.